Listed here are 20 T cell receptor beta chains from one sample, sequenced in a study of blood T cells in healthy people across ages. Then a second PCR, running roughly 7 to 11 cycles, was carried out with a sample-barcoded 5' primer and a J-beta primer mix. TCRdb re-derived calls from the 5' RACE reads in MiXCR, one entry per CDR3 protein. The sample contains roughly 560,000 distinct CDR3 sequences, more than 20% of which appear only once. The same data also went into a second study, on T cells of mothers and their children.

Material for sequencing was blood. The receptors shown here come from a boy younger than 18 in good health.

This clonotype was counted a few times. The V and J genes are TRBV7-8 and TRBJ2-2; D gene unclear. The CDR3 has 15 residues. Trimming shortened V by 7 bases and J by 0 bases, and 12 bases separated the two germline ends. CDR1 SGHVS and CDR2 FQNEAQ come from the germline V gene. The CDR3 protein is CASNLRGANTGELFF. The DNA of the CDR3 is TGTGCCAGCAACCTACGCGGAGCGAACACCGGGGAGCTGTTTTTT.

This clonotype was observed a few times. The chain links TRBV21-1 to TRBJ2-3. TRBV21-1 is noted as a pseudogene. The CDR3 totals 14 residues. CDR3 amino acids: CASSKEVHTDTQYF. As DNA, the CDR3 is TGTGCCAGCAGCAAAGAGGTCCACACAGATACGCAGTATTTT.

This chain connects TRBV9 to TRBJ1-3; D gene uncertain. V was shortened by 0 bases and J by 0 bases, with 7 bases between the two germline ends. Germline V lookup: CDR1 SGDLS, CDR2 YYNGEE. CDR3 length: 15 residues. The CDR3 bases are TGTGCCAGCAGCGTAGACTATACCTCTGGAAACACCATATATTTT. Translated, it gives CASSVDYTSGNTIYF.

This clonotype was counted only a few times. V and J are TRBV9 and TRBJ2-3; 9 bases fit TRBD2. The CDR3 sequence is 16 residues long. Germline lookup yields CDR1 SGDLS and CDR2 YYNGEE. Trimming removed 4 bases from V and 0 bases from J; junction bases left unmatched: 6. DNA for the CDR3: TGTGCCAGCAGCCTGGGGACTAGCACTAGCACAGATACGCAGTATTTT. Protein sequence: CASSLGTSTSTDTQYF.

The chain uses TRBV7-3 and TRBJ1-6, with 11 bases identical to TRBD1. CDR1 and CDR2 from the germline V gene are SGHTA and FQGTGA. CDR3 size: 14 residues. The trim removed 9 bases at V and 4 bases at J, leaving 2 bases unmatched. The CDR3 DNA sequence: TGTGCCAGTGGGACAGGGGGGTATAATTCACCCCTCCACTTT. Translating it yields CASGTGGYNSPLHF.

In nucleotides, the CDR3 is TGTGCCAGCAGTATCAGGGACTTGGGCACAGATACGCAGTATTTT. As protein: CASSIRDLGTDTQYF. The chain employs TRBV6-5 and TRBJ2-3; D may be TRBD2 (6 bases). Germline V gene sequence: CDR1 MNHEY, CDR2 SVGAGI. The V and J ends lost 5 bases and 1 base respectively, with 13 bases between them. The CDR3 extends over 15 amino acids.

This clonotype turned up a few times. The rearrangement uses TRBV28 and TRBJ2-7, with D perhaps matching TRBD1 (5 bases). Germline V lookup: CDR1 MDHEN, CDR2 SYDVKM. Trimming removed 5 bases at V and 1 base at J, with 18 bases between. This CDR3 has 16 residues. In nucleotides, the CDR3 is TGTGCCAGCAGTCACCCCTCAGGCAGGGTTTCCTACGAGCAGTACTTC. Encoded protein: CASSHPSGRVSYEQYF.

This rearrangement joins TRBV14 to TRBJ1-2; a possible D gene is TRBD1 (6 bases). This CDR3 is built from 13 residues. From germline, CDR1 is SGHDN and CDR2 FVKESK. V was pared by 1 base and J by 7 bases, with 10 bases between. Here the CDR3 DNA reads TGTGCCAGCAGCCAAGCGGGGGCTAGTGGCTACACCTTC. This gives the protein CASSQAGASGYTF.

The V gene is TRBV2, the J gene TRBJ2-5; D is perhaps TRBD2 (5 bases). Trimming cost V 8 bases and J 2 bases, with 9 bases left between them. The CDR3 has 12 residues. Germline V gene data show CDR1 as SNHLY and CDR2 as FYNNEI. This CDR3 reads CASGVAQETQYF. CDR3 bases: TGTGCCAGCGGGGTAGCGCAAGAGACCCAGTACTTC.

The chain carries TRBV7-2 and TRBJ1-5; D ambiguous. The CDR3 has 14 amino acids. Germline V gene data show CDR1 as SGHTA and CDR2 as FQGNSA. The V and J ends lost 1 base and 5 bases respectively, with 9 bases between them. CDR3 in amino acids: CASSLGRWDQPQHF. Written as DNA, the CDR3 is TGTGCCAGCAGCTTAGGCCGCTGGGATCAGCCCCAGCATTTT.

With respect to this clonotype: Germline and junction disagree at one end, which may indicate a read error. The chain has TRBV28 and TRBJ2-6, with 8 bases lining up with TRBD1. Germline V CDR1 and CDR2: MDHEN, SYDVKM. CDR3 size: 19 residues. The CDR3, as DNA: TGCGCCAGCAGTTTCGGCGCACACAGGGGGGCGCAAGGGGCCAACGTCCTGACTTTC. Its protein product is CASSFGAHRGAQGANVLTF.

This clonotype appeared a few times. The rearrangement joins TRBV27 to TRBJ2-3, with 7 bases aligning to TRBD2. There are 14 residues in the CDR3. J lost 2 bases, V lost 9 bases, and 8 bases had no gene match. Germline V gene sequence: CDR1 MNHEY, CDR2 SMNVEV (reference sequence). As DNA, the CDR3 is TGTGCCAGTCTTAGCGGGCTTAACACAGATACGCAGTATTTT. Protein product: CASLSGLNTDTQYF.

This chain links TRBV6-2 or TRBV6-3 with TRBJ2-7; D is uncertain. This CDR3 has 10 residues. The germline gives CDR1 MNHEY, CDR2 SVGEGT. The V end was cut by 7 bases, the J end by 5 bases, with 6 bases between. The CDR3 DNA sequence: TGTGCCAGCATTCCCAACGAGCAGTACTTC. It yields the protein CASIPNEQYF.

The chain carries TRBV27 and TRBJ2-3; a possible D gene is TRBD1 (6 bases). The length of the CDR3 is 15 residues. The ends were cut back, 1 base at V and 5 bases at J, with 13 bases in the middle. Per germline, CDR1 MNHEY and CDR2 SMNVEV (reference sequence). This CDR3 is CASSLWPGAGDTQYF. For the CDR3, the DNA is TGTGCCAGCAGTTTATGGCCAGGGGCGGGAGATACGCAGTATTTT.

In this sample, this clonotype turned up a few times. The rearrangement uses TRBV5-1 and TRBJ2-2; 8 bases map to TRBD2. The CDR3 contains 15 residues. V shed 0 bases and J 6 bases; nucleotides not matched to a gene: 4. The germline gives CDR1 SGHRS, CDR2 YFSETQ. In nucleotides, the CDR3 is TGCGCCAGCAGCTTGGTGGCTAGCGGGTCCGGGGAGCTGTTTTTT. It encodes CASSLVASGSGELFF.

The sample holds many counts of this clonotype. This chain uses TRBV10-3 with TRBJ2-7, with D hard to call. V was clipped by 10 bases and J by 4 bases, with 14 bases between them. There are 12 residues in the CDR3. Per the germline V gene, CDR1 is ENHRY and CDR2 is SYGVKD. The CDR3 loop is CATATDLYEQYF. CDR3 coding DNA: TGTGCCACCGCGACTGATTTGTACGAGCAGTACTTC.

This clonotype was counted a few times. The chain uses TRBV5-1 and TRBJ2-1; D might be TRBD1 or TRBD2, each matching 5 bases. CDR3 length: 15 amino acids. Germline CDR1 is SGHRS and CDR2 is YFSETQ. V lost 3 bases, J lost 2 bases, and 12 bases lay in between. The CDR3 sequence is CASSSDSGPYNEQFF. Written as DNA, the CDR3 is TGCGCCAGCAGCTCTGACAGCGGCCCCTACAATGAGCAGTTCTTC.

This clonotype was seen more than once but under ten times. V is TRBV4-1 and J is TRBJ1-3; D is perhaps TRBD1 (6 bases). The germline V and J ends were trimmed by 3 bases and 4 bases, with 16 bases remaining between them. The CDR3 has 16 amino acids. CDR1 is MGHRA, CDR2 YSYEKL, per germline. The CDR3 is CASSHSRRRGGNTIYF. CDR3 nucleotides: TGCGCCAGCAGCCATTCTAGGCGCAGGGGCGGAAACACCATATATTTT.

The chain couples TRBV12-3 or TRBV12-4 to TRBJ1-2; D is perhaps TRBD1 (6 bases). The CDR3 runs to 13 residues. V was pared by 3 bases and J by 7 bases, with 12 bases between. CDR3 DNA sequence: TGTGCCAGCAGTTTGGGGGCACTCGGTGGCTACACCTTC. It specifies CASSLGALGGYTF.

Only a few counts were recorded for this clonotype. The genes are TRBV7-2 and TRBJ2-5; 9 bases fit TRBD1. The assigned J gene may be wrong: the sequence end matches TRBJ2-1 better. Germline V CDR1 and CDR2: SGHTA, FQGNSA. The length of the CDR3 is 15 residues. Here the CDR3 reads CASRPGTGSYNEQFF. CDR3 nucleotide sequence: TGTGCCAGCAGACCCGGGACAGGGAGCTACAATGAGCAGTTCTTC.